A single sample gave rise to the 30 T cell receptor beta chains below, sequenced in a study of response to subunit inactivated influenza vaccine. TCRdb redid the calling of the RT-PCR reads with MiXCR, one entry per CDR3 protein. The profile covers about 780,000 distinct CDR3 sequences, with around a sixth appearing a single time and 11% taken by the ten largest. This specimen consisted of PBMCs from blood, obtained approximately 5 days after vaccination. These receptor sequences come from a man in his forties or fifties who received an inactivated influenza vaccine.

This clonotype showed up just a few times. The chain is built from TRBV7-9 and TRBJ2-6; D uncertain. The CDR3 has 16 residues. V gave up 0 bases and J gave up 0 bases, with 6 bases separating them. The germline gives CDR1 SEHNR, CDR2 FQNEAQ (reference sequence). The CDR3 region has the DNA TGTGCCAGCAGCTTAGCCGGTAGCTCTGGGGCCAACGTCCTGACTTTC. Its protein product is CASSLAGSSGANVLTF.

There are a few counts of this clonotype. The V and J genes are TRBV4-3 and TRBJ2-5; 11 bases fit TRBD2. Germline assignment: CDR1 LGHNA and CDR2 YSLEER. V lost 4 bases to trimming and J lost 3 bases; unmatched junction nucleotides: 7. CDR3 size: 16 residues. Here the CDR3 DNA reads TGCGCCAGCAGCCTTTCACCACTAGCGGGGGAAGAGACCCAGTACTTC. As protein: CASSLSPLAGEETQYF.

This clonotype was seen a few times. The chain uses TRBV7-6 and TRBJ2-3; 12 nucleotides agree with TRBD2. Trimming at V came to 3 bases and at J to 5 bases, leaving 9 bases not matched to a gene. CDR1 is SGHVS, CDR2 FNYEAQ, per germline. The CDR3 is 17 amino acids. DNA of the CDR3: TGTGCCAGCAGCTTCCTGACTAGCGGGAGTTCGCGAGATACGCAGTATTTT. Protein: CASSFLTSGSSRDTQYF. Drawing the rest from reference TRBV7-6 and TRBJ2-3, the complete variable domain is GAGVSQSPRYKVTKRGQDVALRCDPISGHVSLYWYRQALGQGPEFLTYFNYEAQQDKSGLPNDRFSAERPEGSISTLTIQRTEQRDSAMYRCASSFLTSGSSRDTQYFGPGTRLTVL.

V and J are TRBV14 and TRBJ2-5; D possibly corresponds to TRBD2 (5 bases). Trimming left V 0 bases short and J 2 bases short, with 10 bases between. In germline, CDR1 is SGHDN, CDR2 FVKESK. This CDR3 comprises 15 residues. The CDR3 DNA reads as TGTGCCAGCAGCCAAGAGGGCTGGAGGCAAGAGACCCAGTACTTC. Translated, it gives CASSQEGWRQETQYF.

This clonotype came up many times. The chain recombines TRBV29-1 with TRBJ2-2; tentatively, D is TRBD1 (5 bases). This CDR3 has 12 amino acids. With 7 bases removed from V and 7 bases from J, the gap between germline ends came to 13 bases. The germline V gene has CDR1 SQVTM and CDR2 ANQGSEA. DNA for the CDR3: TGCAGCGCTAGACAGTCTGGCGGGGAGCTGTTTTTT. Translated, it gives CSARQSGGELFF.

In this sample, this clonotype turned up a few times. CDR3 sequence: CASSLMGGFSYEQYF. For the CDR3, the DNA is TGTGCCAGCAGTTTAATGGGCGGGTTCTCCTACGAGCAGTACTTC. This rearrangement joins TRBV27 to TRBJ2-7; a weak D match, TRBD2 (5 bases). V dropped 2 bases and J dropped 0 bases, with 11 bases sitting between them. From germline, CDR1 is MNHEY and CDR2 SMNVEV (reference sequence). CDR3 length equals 15 residues.

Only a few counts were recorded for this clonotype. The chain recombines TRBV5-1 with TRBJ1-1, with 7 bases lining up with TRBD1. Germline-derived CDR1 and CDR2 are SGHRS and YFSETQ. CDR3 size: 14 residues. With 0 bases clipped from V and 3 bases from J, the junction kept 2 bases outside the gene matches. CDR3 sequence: CASSLDTGDTEAFF. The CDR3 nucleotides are TGCGCCAGCAGCTTGGATACAGGGGACACTGAAGCTTTCTTT. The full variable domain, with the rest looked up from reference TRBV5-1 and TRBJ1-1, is KAGVTQTPRYLIKTRGQQVTLSCSPISGHRSVSWYQQTPGQGLQFLFEYFSETQRNKGNFPGRFSGRQFSNSRSEMNVSTLELGDSALYLCASSLDTGDTEAFFGQGTRLTVV.

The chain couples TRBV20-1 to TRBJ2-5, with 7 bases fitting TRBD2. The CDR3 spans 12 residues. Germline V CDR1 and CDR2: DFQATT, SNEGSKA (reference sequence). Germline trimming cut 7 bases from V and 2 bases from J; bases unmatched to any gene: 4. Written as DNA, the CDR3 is TGCAGTGGTACTAGCGTACAAGAGACCCAGTACTTC. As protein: CSGTSVQETQYF.

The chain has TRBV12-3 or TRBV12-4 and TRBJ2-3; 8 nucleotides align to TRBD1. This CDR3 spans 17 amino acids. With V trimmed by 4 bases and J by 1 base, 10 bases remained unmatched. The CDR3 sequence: CASSSRTRGLGTDTQYF. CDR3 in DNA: TGTGCCAGCAGTTCCCGAACCAGGGGGCTGGGCACAGATACGCAGTATTTT.

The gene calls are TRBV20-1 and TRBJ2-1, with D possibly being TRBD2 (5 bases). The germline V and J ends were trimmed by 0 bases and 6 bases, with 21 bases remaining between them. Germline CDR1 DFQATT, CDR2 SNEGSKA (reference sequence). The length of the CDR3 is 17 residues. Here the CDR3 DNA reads TGCAGTGCTAGAGATCTCAGTTCAAAAGCGGATGCCAATGAGCAGTTCTTC. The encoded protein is CSARDLSSKADANEQFF.

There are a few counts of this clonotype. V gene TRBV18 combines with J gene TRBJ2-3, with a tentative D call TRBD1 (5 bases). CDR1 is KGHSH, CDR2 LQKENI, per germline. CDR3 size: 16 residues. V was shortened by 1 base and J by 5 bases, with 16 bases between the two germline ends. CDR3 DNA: TGTGCCAGCTCACCACAACGGACAAACGTAGTAGATACGCAGTATTTT. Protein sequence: CASSPQRTNVVDTQYF.

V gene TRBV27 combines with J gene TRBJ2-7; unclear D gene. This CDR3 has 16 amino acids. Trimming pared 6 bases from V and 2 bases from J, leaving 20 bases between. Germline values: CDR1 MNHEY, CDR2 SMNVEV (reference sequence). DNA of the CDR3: TGTGCCAGCAGCATAGAGGTAAACCGGGCCGCCTACGAGCAGTACTTC. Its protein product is CASSIEVNRAAYEQYF.

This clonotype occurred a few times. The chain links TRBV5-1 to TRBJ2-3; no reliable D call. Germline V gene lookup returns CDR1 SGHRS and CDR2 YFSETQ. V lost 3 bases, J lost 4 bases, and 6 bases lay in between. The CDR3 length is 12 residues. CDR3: CASSSESDTQYF. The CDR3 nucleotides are TGCGCCAGCAGCTCAGAGTCAGATACGCAGTATTTT.

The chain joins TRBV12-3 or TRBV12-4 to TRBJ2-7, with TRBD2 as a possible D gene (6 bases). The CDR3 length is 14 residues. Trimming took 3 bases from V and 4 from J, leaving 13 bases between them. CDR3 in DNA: TGTGCCAGCAGTTTTAGGCTAGCGTTTTACGAGCAGTACTTC. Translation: CASSFRLAFYEQYF.

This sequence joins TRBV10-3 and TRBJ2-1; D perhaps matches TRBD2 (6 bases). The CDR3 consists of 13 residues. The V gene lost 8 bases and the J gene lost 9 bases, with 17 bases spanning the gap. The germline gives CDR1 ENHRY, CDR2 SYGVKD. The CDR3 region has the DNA TGTGCCATCGCGGGGAAAGGAACAGGTGAGCAGTTCTTC. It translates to CAIAGKGTGEQFF.

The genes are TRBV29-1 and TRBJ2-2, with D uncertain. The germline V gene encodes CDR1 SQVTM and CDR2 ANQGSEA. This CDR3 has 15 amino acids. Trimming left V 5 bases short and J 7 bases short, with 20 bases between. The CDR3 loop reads CSVSPFRSSVGELFF. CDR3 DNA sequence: TGCAGCGTTAGCCCCTTCCGGTCGAGTGTCGGGGAGCTGTTTTTT.

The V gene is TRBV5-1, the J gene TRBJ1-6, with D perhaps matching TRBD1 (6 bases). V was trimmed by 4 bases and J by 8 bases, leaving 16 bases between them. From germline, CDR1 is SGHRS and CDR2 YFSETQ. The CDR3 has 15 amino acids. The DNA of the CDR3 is TGCGCCAGCAGCGGCACGGGGGGCGTAGATTCACCCCTCCACTTT. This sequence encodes CASSGTGGVDSPLHF.

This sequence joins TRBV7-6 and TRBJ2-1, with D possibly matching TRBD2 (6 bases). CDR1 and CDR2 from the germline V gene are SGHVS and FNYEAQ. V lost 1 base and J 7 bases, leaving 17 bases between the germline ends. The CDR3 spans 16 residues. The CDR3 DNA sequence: TGTGCCAGCAGCTTAGGAGGTAGCGGAGCCTTTAATGAGCAGTTCTTC. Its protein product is CASSLGGSGAFNEQFF.

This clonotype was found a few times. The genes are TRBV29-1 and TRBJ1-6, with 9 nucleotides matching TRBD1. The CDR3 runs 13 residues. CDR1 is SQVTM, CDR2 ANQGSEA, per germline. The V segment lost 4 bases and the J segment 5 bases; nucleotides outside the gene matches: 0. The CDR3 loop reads CSVGTGDNSPLHF. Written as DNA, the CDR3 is TGCAGCGTTGGGACAGGGGATAATTCACCCCTCCACTTT. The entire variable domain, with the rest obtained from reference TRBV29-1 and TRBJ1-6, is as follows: SAVISQKPSRDICQRGTSLTIQCQVDSQVTMMFWYRQQPGQSLTLIATANQGSEATYESGFVIDKFPISRPNLTFSTLTVSNMSPEDSSIYLCSVGTGDNSPLHFGNGTRLTVT.

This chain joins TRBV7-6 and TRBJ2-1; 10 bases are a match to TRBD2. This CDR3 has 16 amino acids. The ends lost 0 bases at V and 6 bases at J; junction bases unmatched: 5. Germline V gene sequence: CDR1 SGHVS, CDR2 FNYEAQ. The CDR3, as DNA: TGTGCCAGCAGCTTAGCGACGGTAGCGGGAGGCAATGAGCAGTTCTTC. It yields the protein CASSLATVAGGNEQFF. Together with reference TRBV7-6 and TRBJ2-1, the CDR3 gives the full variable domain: GAGVSQSPRYKVTKRGQDVALRCDPISGHVSLYWYRQALGQGPEFLTYFNYEAQQDKSGLPNDRFSAERPEGSISTLTIQRTEQRDSAMYRCASSLATVAGGNEQFFGPGTRLTVL.

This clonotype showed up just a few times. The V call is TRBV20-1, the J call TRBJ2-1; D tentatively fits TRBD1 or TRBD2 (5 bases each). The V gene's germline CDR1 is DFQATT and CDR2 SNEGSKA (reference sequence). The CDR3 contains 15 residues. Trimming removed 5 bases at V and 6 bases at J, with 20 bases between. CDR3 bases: TGCAGTGCTTCTGCGGGTGGGACCTTGGGCAATGAGCAGTTCTTC. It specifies CSASAGGTLGNEQFF.

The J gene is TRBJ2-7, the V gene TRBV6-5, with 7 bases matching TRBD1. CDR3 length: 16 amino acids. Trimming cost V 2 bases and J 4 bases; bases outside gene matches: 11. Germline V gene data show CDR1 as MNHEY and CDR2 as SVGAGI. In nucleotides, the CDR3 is TGTGCCAGCAGTTACCAGAGGACAGGTTGGAGTTACGAGCAGTACTTC. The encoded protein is CASSYQRTGWSYEQYF.

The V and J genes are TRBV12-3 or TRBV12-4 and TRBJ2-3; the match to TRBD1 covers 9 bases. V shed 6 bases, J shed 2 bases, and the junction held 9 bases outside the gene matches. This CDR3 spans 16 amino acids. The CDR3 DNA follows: TGTGCCAGCAGCTTGGAGGGACAGGGTTACACAGATACGCAGTATTTT. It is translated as CASSLEGQGYTDTQYF.

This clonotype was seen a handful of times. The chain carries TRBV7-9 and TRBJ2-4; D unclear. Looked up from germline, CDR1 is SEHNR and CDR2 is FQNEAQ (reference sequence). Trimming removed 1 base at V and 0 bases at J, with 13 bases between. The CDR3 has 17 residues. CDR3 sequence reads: CASSLVSRHLAKNIQYF. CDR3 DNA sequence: TGTGCCAGCAGCTTAGTGTCCAGACACCTAGCCAAAAACATTCAGTACTTC.

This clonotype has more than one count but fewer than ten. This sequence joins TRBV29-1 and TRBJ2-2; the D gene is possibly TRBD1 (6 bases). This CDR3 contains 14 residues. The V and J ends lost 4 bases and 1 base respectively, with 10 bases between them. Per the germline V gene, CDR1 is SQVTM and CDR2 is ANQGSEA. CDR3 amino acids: CSVARQENTGELFF. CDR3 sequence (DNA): TGCAGCGTTGCCCGACAGGAGAACACCGGGGAGCTGTTTTTT.

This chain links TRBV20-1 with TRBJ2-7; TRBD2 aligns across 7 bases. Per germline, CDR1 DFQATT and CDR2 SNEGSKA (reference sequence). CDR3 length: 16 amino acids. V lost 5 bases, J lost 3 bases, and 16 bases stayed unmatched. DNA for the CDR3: TGCAGTGCTGTGCCCCCAGGGAGGGGCGACTTCTACGAGCAGTACTTC. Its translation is CSAVPPGRGDFYEQYF.

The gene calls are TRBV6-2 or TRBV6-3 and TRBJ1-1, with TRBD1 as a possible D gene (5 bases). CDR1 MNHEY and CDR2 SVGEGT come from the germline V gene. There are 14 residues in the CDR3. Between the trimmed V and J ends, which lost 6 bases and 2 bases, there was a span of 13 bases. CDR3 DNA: TGTGCCAGCAGAGCGGGGCTCGTAAACACTGAAGCTTTCTTT. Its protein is CASRAGLVNTEAFF.

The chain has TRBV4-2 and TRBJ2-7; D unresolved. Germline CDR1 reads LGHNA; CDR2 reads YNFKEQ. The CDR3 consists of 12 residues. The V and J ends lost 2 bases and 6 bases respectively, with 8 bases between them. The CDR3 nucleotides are TGTGCCAGCAGCCAAATCTCGGGCGAGCAGTACTTC. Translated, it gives CASSQISGEQYF.

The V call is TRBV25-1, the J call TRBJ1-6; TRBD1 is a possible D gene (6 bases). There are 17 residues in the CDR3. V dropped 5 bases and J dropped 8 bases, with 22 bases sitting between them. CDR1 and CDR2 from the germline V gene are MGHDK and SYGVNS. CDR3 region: CASSPRRGHRADSPLHF. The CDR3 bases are TGTGCCAGCAGTCCGCGTAGGGGTCACAGGGCCGATTCACCCCTCCACTTT.

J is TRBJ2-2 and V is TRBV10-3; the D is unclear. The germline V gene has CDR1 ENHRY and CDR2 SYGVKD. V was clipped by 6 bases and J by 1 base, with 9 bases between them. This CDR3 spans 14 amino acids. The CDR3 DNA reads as TGTGCCATCAGGGCCAAGGAGAACACCGGGGAGCTGTTTTTT. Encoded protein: CAIRAKENTGELFF.